This TCR beta chain was sequenced in a study of CD8+ T cells in alopecia areata. Study at large: A regimen of oral tofacitinib, 5 to 10 mg twice daily, was given to treated patients. Tofacitinib ran 6 to 18 months, followed by 6 months off drug.

Peripheral blood samples and lesional scalp punch biopsies were obtained from alopecia areata patients. Researchers picked out CD4+ and CD8+ T cells from PBMCs by sorting. Germline V CDR1 and CDR2: MNHEY, SVGAGI. V dropped 7 bases and J dropped 5 bases, with 12 bases sitting between them. The CDR3 is made up of 13 amino acids. Sequencing used cDNA as its template, made by extracting RNA and reverse transcribing it. Clones were read by immunoSEQ multiplex PCR, and TCRdb kept only the in-frame ones, dropping some. The sample consists of more than 200,000 clones, roughly two thirds of them appearing once.

The source material was CD4+ T cells sorted from blood, sampled at week 0. The rearrangement links TRBV6-5 to TRBJ2-1; D might be TRBD2 (7 bases). The TCR comes from a human donor with alopecia areata. DNA for the CDR3: TGTGCCAGCAACACGGGGGGCCACAATGAGCAGTTCTTC. Encoded protein: CASNTGGHNEQFF.